This T cell receptor beta chain was retrieved from a study of blood T cell repertoires in COVID-19. Study-level background: Donors in the United States, Italy and Spain gave samples during acute or convalescent COVID-19. PBMCs, B-cell-depleted T cells, or T cells provided the cDNA or gDNA that made up the material.

Between the trimmed V and J ends, which lost 1 base and 6 bases, there was a span of 17 bases. This CDR3 is built from 15 residues. Per the germline V gene, CDR1 is SGHRS and CDR2 is YFSETQ. In the source study's methods: Nucleated cell number was recorded as an estimate derived from reference gene primer amplification. Method: immunoSEQ multiplex PCR; TCRdb's copy keeps in-frame clones and lacks some. The DNA gave D and trimming, while V, J and clone size come from that table. The sample carries 250,000 to 300,000 clones, around four fifths recorded once. Sequencing was performed on peripheral blood. The chain is built from TRBV5-1 and TRBJ2-7; D unclear. This TCR came from a man older than 75 with acute or convalescent COVID-19. The CDR3 loop is CASSLRLEQALEQYF. DNA of the CDR3: TGCGCCAGCAGCTTGAGGCTAGAACAAGCTCTCGAGCAGTACTTC.